This paragraph covers one T cell receptor beta chain sequence. The antigen is not known. This sample was included in a study of blood T cells in healthy people across ages. The study, taken as a whole, reports: Investigators treated diversity estimates from one million T cells as underestimates. The study found more naive CD4+ cells and higher diversity in long-lived than aged donors.

A second PCR, run for roughly 7 to 12 cycles, used a sample-barcoded 5' primer plus a J-beta primer mix. MiXCR was run by TCRdb on the 5' RACE reads, yielding one entry per CDR3 protein. This table holds 780,000 or so distinct CDR3 sequences, 45% to 70% found once. This TCR came from a man aged 35 to 55 in good health. The sample comprised blood.

The CDR3: CASTSSVAGVTDTQYF. In DNA form, the CDR3 reads TGTGCCAGCACCTCGTCGGTAGCGGGAGTTACAGATACGCAGTATTTT. J is TRBJ2-3 and V is TRBV27; TRBD2 matches 9 bases. Germline-derived CDR1 and CDR2 are MNHEY and SMNVEV (reference sequence). The length of the CDR3 is 16 residues. V lost 7 bases and J lost 3; bases outside the gene matches: 11.